This TCR beta chain was found in a study of T cells after yellow fever vaccination. Whole-study context: Preparing low-cell-number fractions relied on SMART-Seq v4 Ultra Low Input.

In this sample, this clonotype turned up a few times. As yet, its antigen is unknown. Study-wide results and limits: Re-detected after boosting: most primary clones, 96% of CD4 and about 90% of CD8.

The 5'RACE template-switching step produced TCR cDNA and added a universal primer site and UMIs. TCRdb analysed the 5' RACE reads with MiXCR anew, one entry per CDR3 protein. The sample lists a few hundred thousand distinct CDR3 sequences, under 14% seen once, with 15% to 20% in the top ten. V lost 2 bases to trimming and J lost 2 bases, with 7 bases between them. The CDR3 loop spans 13 amino acids. Germline CDR1 is LGHDT and CDR2 is YNNKEL (reference sequence). This clonotype originated in a man aged 18 to 29 who received the YFV17D yellow fever vaccine. The sequencing here drew on PBMCs, taken on the day of the first yellow fever vaccination. J is TRBJ2-7 and V is TRBV3-1; D is uncertain. The CDR3 reads CASSQYRPYEQYF. The CDR3 DNA is TGTGCCAGCAGCCAATACAGACCCTACGAGCAGTACTTC.